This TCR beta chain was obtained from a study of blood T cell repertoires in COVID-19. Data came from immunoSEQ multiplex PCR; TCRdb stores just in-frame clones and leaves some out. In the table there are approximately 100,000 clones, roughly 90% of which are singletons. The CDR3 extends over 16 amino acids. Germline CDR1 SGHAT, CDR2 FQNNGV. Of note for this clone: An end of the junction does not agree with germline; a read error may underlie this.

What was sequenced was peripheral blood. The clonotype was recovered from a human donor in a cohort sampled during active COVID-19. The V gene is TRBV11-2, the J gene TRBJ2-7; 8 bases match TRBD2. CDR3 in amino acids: CASSVDRWTSLDEQYF. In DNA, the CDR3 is TGTGCCAGCAGCGTAGACAGGTGGACTAGCCTGGATGAGCAGTACTTC.